These 23 T cell receptor beta chains were all obtained from the same sample, sequenced in a study of identical twins (dated by TCRdb to 2016 to 2017). The receptor library was made with 5' RACE. The run used an Illumina HiSeq 2000. The public reads were reprocessed in TCRdb via fastp at Q25 and MiXCR, keeping in-frame beta chains. One record per CDR3 amino acid sequence lists the most common genes and DNA. The sample has approximately 260,000 distinct CDR3 sequences on record, about 9% of them singletons. The ten largest clones take up around 3% of the sample. These data were also reused for a study on yellow fever vaccine responses in identical twins.

Sequencing used CD8+ T cells sorted from blood. The receptors shown here come from a woman younger than 35 in good health.

This clonotype appeared a few times. The chain recombines TRBV18 with TRBJ2-7; 7 bases align to TRBD2. Per the germline V gene, CDR1 is KGHSH and CDR2 is LQKENI. With V trimmed by 4 bases and J by 3 bases, 6 bases remained unmatched. This CDR3 region has 14 residues. The CDR3 bases are TGTGCCAGCTCACTTACGGCGGGGGACTACGAGCAGTACTTC. Protein sequence: CASSLTAGDYEQYF.

In its sample, this clonotype was seen a few times. The rearrangement joins TRBV10-3 to TRBJ2-5; a weak D match, TRBD1 (6 bases). The CDR3 length is 15 residues. Germline-derived CDR1 and CDR2 are ENHRY and SYGVKD. Trimming left V 0 bases short and J 1 base short, with 9 bases between. This chain's CDR3 is CAISESGASQETQYF. The CDR3 DNA reads TGTGCCATCAGTGAGTCGGGGGCCTCCCAAGAGACCCAGTACTTC.

This clonotype was counted only a few times. The gene calls are TRBV4-3 and TRBJ2-1; the match to TRBD2 covers 8 bases. The germline V gene encodes CDR1 LGHNA and CDR2 YSLEER. The J segment lost 3 bases and the V segment lost 0 bases, leaving 7 bases of the junction unmatched. This CDR3 is built from 17 residues. CDR3 amino acids: CASSQDRASGHYNEQFF. The DNA for the CDR3 is TGCGCCAGCAGCCAAGATCGGGCTAGCGGGCACTACAATGAGCAGTTCTTC.

This clonotype was counted at least ten times. CDR3 nucleotides: TGTGCCAGCAGTCCACCAGAAAGGACAGCCTACGAGCAGTACTTC. This sequence encodes CASSPPERTAYEQYF. This chain links TRBV28 with TRBJ2-7; D may be TRBD1 (6 bases). The V gene lost 5 bases and the J gene lost 2 bases, with 16 bases spanning the gap. The germline V gene encodes CDR1 MDHEN and CDR2 SYDVKM. This CDR3 region has 15 residues.

This clonotype showed up many times. The rearrangement uses TRBV29-1 and TRBJ2-7, with 8 bases that match TRBD2. This CDR3 has 14 residues. Looked up from germline, CDR1 is SQVTM and CDR2 is ANQGSEA. The ends lost 0 bases at V and 6 bases at J; junction bases unmatched: 7. The CDR3 nucleotides are TGCAGCGTTGAAGATTCCGGGGGGGTTGGCGAGCAGTACTTC. Its translation: CSVEDSGGVGEQYF.

The chain uses TRBV20-1 and TRBJ2-5, with D maybe TRBD1 (5 bases). This CDR3 spans 14 amino acids. From germline, CDR1 is DFQATT and CDR2 SNEGSKA (reference sequence). Trimming removed 3 bases at V and 0 bases at J, with 11 bases between. For the CDR3, the DNA is TGCAGTGCTAGGATGGGGCTACACCAAGAGACCCAGTACTTC. Translated, it gives CSARMGLHQETQYF.

The sample holds a few counts of this clonotype. The chain links TRBV7-9 to TRBJ2-1; 9 bases agree with TRBD2. Trimming removed 5 bases from V and 5 bases from J; junction bases left unmatched: 10. The CDR3 spans 16 residues. Looked up from germline, CDR1 is SEHNR and CDR2 is FQNEAQ (reference sequence). CDR3 amino acids: CASSLGAGGFDNEQFF. CDR3 coding DNA: TGTGCCAGCAGCCTGGGGGCGGGAGGGTTCGACAATGAGCAGTTCTTC.

This clonotype came up a few times. The rearrangement links TRBV27 to TRBJ2-3; 14 bases align to TRBD2. There are 15 residues in the CDR3. In germline, CDR1 is MNHEY, CDR2 SMNVEV (reference sequence). V was pared by 8 bases and J by 5 bases, with 6 bases of the junction left unmatched. The CDR3 is CASGGLAGGIDTQYF. CDR3 DNA: TGTGCCAGCGGAGGACTAGCGGGAGGAATAGATACGCAGTATTTT.

This clonotype has more than one count but fewer than ten. The chain uses TRBV5-1 and TRBJ2-7; D may be TRBD1 or TRBD2 (5 bases each). The ends were cut back, 3 bases at V and 0 bases at J, with 10 bases in the middle. Germline lookup yields CDR1 SGHRS and CDR2 YFSETQ. The CDR3 is 14 amino acids. The CDR3 DNA sequence: TGCGCCAGCAGCTATGAGGGGAACTCCTACGAGCAGTACTTC. Its protein product is CASSYEGNSYEQYF.

This clonotype came up a few times. The rearrangement uses TRBV27 and TRBJ2-7, with TRBD1 matching over 9 bases. Unmatched junction bases numbered 13, after V lost 9 bases and J lost 7 bases. The CDR3 has 14 amino acids. Germline-derived CDR1 and CDR2 are MNHEY and SMNVEV (reference sequence). Here the CDR3 DNA reads TGTGCCAGTGGGGTACAGGGGGCCTTTTATGAGCAGTACTTC. It specifies CASGVQGAFYEQYF.

This clonotype has at least ten counts. The V and J genes are TRBV5-1 and TRBJ2-3; TRBD1 is a possible D gene (6 bases). This CDR3 is built from 15 residues. V was trimmed by 2 bases and J by 0 bases, leaving 10 bases between them. The V gene's germline CDR1 is SGHRS and CDR2 YFSETQ. CDR3 in amino acids: CASSFSGVSTDTQYF. CDR3 coding DNA: TGCGCCAGCAGCTTCTCAGGGGTGAGCACAGATACGCAGTATTTT.

The CDR3 nucleotides are TGTGCCGCCGACCTGGAAGCAGGGGGCAGCAAAAACATTCAGTACTTC. The encoded protein is CAADLEAGGSKNIQYF. This rearrangement joins TRBV7-9 to TRBJ2-4; TRBD1 matches at 8 bases. The CDR3 totals 16 residues. The V gene end was trimmed by 11 bases and the J gene end by 3 bases; junction bases not matched to a gene: 15. Germline assignment: CDR1 SEHNR and CDR2 FQNEAQ (reference sequence).

This clonotype was found a few times. The CDR3 is CASSPPDGVWETQYF. The CDR3 coding sequence is TGTGCCAGCAGCCCCCCGGACGGCGTTTGGGAGACCCAGTACTTC. The V and J genes are TRBV7-9 and TRBJ2-5, with D hard to call. From germline, CDR1 is SEHNR and CDR2 FQNEAQ (reference sequence). With 5 bases removed from V and 5 bases from J, the gap between germline ends came to 18 bases. The CDR3 sequence is 15 residues long.

The gene calls are TRBV28 and TRBJ2-5; D not certain. The V gene lost 3 bases and the J gene lost 0 bases, with 11 bases spanning the gap. The CDR3 contains 15 residues. Looked up from germline, CDR1 is MDHEN and CDR2 is SYDVKM. CDR3 sequence reads: CASSLTLVDQETQYF. Written as DNA, the CDR3 is TGTGCCAGCAGTTTGACCCTAGTGGACCAAGAGACCCAGTACTTC.

This clonotype was counted a few times. The chain links TRBV7-8 to TRBJ2-7; 9 bases fit TRBD1. The J segment lost 3 bases and the V segment lost 5 bases, leaving 5 bases of the junction unmatched. This CDR3 is built from 14 residues. The germline V gene has CDR1 SGHVS and CDR2 FQNEAQ. The chain's CDR3 is CASSTGTGLYEQYF. The CDR3 DNA sequence: TGTGCCAGCAGCACCGGGACAGGGCTCTACGAGCAGTACTTC.

This clonotype was detected ten times or more. The chain recombines TRBV20-1 with TRBJ2-5; D ambiguous. In germline, CDR1 is DFQATT, CDR2 SNEGSKA (reference sequence). This CDR3 comprises 12 residues. The V gene lost 0 bases and the J gene lost 5 bases, with 7 bases spanning the gap. This chain's CDR3 is CSARDWVETQYF. CDR3 sequence (DNA): TGCAGTGCTAGAGATTGGGTCGAGACCCAGTACTTC.

This chain uses TRBV30 with TRBJ1-2; TRBD1 matches 10 bases. V lost 1 base, J lost 3 bases, and 5 bases stayed unmatched. Germline values: CDR1 GTSNPN, CDR2 SVGIG (reference sequence). The CDR3 has 15 amino acids. CDR3 nucleotides: TGTGCCTGGAGTGGACTGACAGGGGGCGACTATGGCTACACCTTC. This sequence encodes CAWSGLTGGDYGYTF.

The chain recombines TRBV7-9 with TRBJ2-7; D gene ambiguous. There are 13 residues in the CDR3. The V end lost 5 bases, the J end lost 7 bases, and 15 bases lay between the germline ends. Germline CDR1 and CDR2: SEHNR and FQNEAQ (reference sequence). CDR3 residues: CASSLWASREQYF. For the CDR3, the DNA is TGTGCCAGCAGCCTTTGGGCCTCGAGGGAGCAGTACTTC.

This clonotype has a count of ten or more. J is TRBJ2-5 and V is TRBV27, with D unresolved. Germline assignment: CDR1 MNHEY and CDR2 SMNVEV (reference sequence). V shed 7 bases and J shed 1 base, with 4 bases lying between them. The CDR3 is 11 residues long. The CDR3 loop reads CASILQETQYF. In DNA form, the CDR3 reads TGTGCCAGCATACTCCAAGAGACCCAGTACTTC.

The chain couples TRBV28 to TRBJ2-1, with 7 bases aligning to TRBD2. CDR3 length: 15 amino acids. Germline values: CDR1 MDHEN, CDR2 SYDVKM. V lost 4 bases and J lost 2; bases outside the gene matches: 5. The CDR3 sequence: CASSSLAGPYNEQFF. The CDR3 nucleotides are TGTGCCAGCAGTTCCTTAGCGGGTCCCTACAATGAGCAGTTCTTC.

V is TRBV28 and J is TRBJ2-1; 10 bases are a match to TRBD1. Trimming at V came to 7 bases and at J to 9 bases, leaving 9 bases not matched to a gene. The CDR3 loop spans 14 amino acids. Germline V CDR1 and CDR2: MDHEN, SYDVKM. The CDR3 coding sequence is TGTGCCAGCAACCGGGACAGGGGTCACATTGAGCAGTTCTTC. It specifies CASNRDRGHIEQFF. The full variable domain, in which reference TRBV28 and TRBJ2-1 provide the parts outside the CDR3, is DVKVTQSSRYLVKRTGEKVFLECVQDMDHENMFWYRQDPGLGLRLIYFSYDVKMKEKGDIPEGYSVSREKKERFSLILESASTNQTSMYLCASNRDRGHIEQFFGPGTRLTVL.

This clonotype was counted between two and nine times. The genes are TRBV7-8 and TRBJ2-3; 7 nucleotides agree with TRBD2. This CDR3 region has 18 residues. J lost 2 bases, V lost 2 bases, and 13 bases had no gene match. Per germline, CDR1 SGHVS and CDR2 FQNEAQ. The CDR3 sequence: CASSLPVGRQRDTDTQYF. The CDR3 region has the DNA TGTGCCAGCAGCTTACCGGTTGGGAGGCAGCGGGACACAGATACGCAGTATTTT.

The chain is built from TRBV4-1 and TRBJ2-3, with no clear D. The CDR3 has 15 amino acids. Germline V gene data show CDR1 as MGHRA and CDR2 as YSYEKL. Trimming removed 0 bases at V and 1 base at J, with 8 bases between. DNA for the CDR3: TGCGCCAGCAGCCAAGAGAGGCAGGGCACAGATACGCAGTATTTT. Translated, it gives CASSQERQGTDTQYF.